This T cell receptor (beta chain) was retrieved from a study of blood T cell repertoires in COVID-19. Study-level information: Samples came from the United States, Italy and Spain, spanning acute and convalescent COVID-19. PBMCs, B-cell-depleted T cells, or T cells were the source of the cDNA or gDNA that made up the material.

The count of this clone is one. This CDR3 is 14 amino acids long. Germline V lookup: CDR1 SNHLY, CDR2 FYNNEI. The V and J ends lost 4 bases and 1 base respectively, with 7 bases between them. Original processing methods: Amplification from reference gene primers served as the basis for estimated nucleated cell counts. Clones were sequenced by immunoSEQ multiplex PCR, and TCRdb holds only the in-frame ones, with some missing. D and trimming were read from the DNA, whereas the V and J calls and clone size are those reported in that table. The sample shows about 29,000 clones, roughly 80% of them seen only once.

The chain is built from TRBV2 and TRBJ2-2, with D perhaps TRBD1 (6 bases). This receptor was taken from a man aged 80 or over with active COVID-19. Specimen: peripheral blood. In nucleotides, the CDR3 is TGTGCCAGCAGTGGGGGGCTGAACACCGGGGAGCTGTTTTTT. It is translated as CASSGGLNTGELFF.